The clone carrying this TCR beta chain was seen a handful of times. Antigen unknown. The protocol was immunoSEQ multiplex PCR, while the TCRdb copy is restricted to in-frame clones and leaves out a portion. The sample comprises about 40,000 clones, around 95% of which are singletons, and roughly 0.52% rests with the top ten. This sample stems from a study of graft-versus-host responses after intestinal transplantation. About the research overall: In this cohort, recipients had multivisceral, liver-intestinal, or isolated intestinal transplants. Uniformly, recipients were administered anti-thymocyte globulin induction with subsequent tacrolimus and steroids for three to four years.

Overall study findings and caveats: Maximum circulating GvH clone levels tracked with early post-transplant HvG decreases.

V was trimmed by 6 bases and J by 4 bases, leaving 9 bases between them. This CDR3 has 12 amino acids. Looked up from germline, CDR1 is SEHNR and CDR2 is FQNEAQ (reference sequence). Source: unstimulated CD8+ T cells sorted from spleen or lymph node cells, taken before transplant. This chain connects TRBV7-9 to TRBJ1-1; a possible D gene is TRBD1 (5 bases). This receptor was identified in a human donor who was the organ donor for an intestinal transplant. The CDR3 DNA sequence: TGTGCCAGCAGTGCAGGGCCCACTGAAGCTTTCTTT. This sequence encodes CASSAGPTEAFF.